This T cell receptor beta chain was identified during a study of T-cell reconstitution after alpha-beta-depleted transplantation in children (dated by TCRdb to about 2016). Notes on the research overall: The study quantitatively tracked T-cell immune reconstitution after TCRalphabeta/CD19-depleted allogeneic hematopoietic cell transplantation in children using TCR repertoire profiling.

The sample holds many counts of this clonotype. No cognate antigen has been identified for it. Nothing much larger sits one base from this clone, and base qualities are not available. V is cut by 6 bases and J by 2 bases, and the space between the germline ends is 10 bases. CDR1 and CDR2 were assigned from the germline V gene as ENHRY and SYGVKD. The cysteine opens and the phenylalanine closes a CDR3 of 14 amino acids. CDR3 DNA is the only sequence kept; it has 42 bases, read in frame from the first base. Library preparation was by PCR. Instrument on record: Illumina HiSeq 2500. To normalize quantification of the TCRbeta repertoire, the TCR libraries were built with molecular barcoding that relied on unique molecular identifiers. TCRdb trimmed public reads at Q25 via fastp, called clones via MiXCR and kept in-frame beta chains. Identical CDR3 protein sequences are pooled into one entry, listed with their most common genes and DNA. The sample profile shows a few hundred thousand distinct CDR3 sequences; around 9.7% of them were found once. The top ten clonotypes cover roughly 5.1% of the sample.

The clonotype was recovered from a human donor who donated a stem cell graft to a child with SCID. The sequences come from PBMCs from the stem cell graft donor, collected from the stem cell graft. The V gene is TRBV10-3 and the J gene is TRBJ1-4, with no confidently assigned D gene. The nucleotide sequence is TGTGCCATCAGCCGTACCGGGACTAATGAAAAACTGTTTTTT. Protein translation: CAISRTGTNEKLFF.